This TCR beta chain was sequenced in a study of spatial heterogeneity in lung cancer. CDR1 and CDR2 (germline): DFQATT, SNEGSKA (reference sequence). The CDR3 spans 12 residues. Trimming stripped 4 bases from V and 1 base from J, with 7 bases between. TCRdb fed the 5' RACE reads into MiXCR, producing one record per CDR3 protein. The sample lists tens of thousands of distinct CDR3 sequences, over 10% occurring once. The time point was: sample taken at primary tumor resection. Whole RNA from tumor, nontumor lung or frozen PBMC was sequenced unsorted. This clonotype was counted many times. V and J are TRBV20-1 and TRBJ1-1, with D possibly being TRBD1 (5 bases). The sample consisted of PBMCs, taken at surgery. This TCR was sampled from a male donor with early-stage non-small cell lung cancer. This chain's CDR3 is CSANTGNTEAFF. The CDR3 DNA reads as TGCAGTGCTAACACAGGGAACACTGAAGCTTTCTTT.